The TCR beta chain described here comes from a study of cytomegalovirus exposure and HLA in healthy donors (dated by TCRdb to the late 2010s). The study in broad terms: An earlier analysis of approximately 640 of the donors reported 250 to 300 Gb of sequence data and roughly 100 million unique TCR beta sequences from 150 million to 200 million T cells. The genetic ancestry cluster associated with self-reported Caucasian donors included 81% of the approximately 430 genotyped donors. The T cell repertoires of under 750 subjects were profiled by immunosequencing and related to cytomegalovirus serostatus. Five DR-DQ haplotypes were treated as single units for association and clustering because of strong linkage in the cohort. Donor age, sex, ethnicity and CMV serostatus were compiled alongside the repertoire data. Both class I and class II loci were covered by HLA typing, at four-digit resolution. Along with the roughly 670-subject first cohort, a separate validation cohort of over a hundred different subjects was used. Rather than drawing on any new phenotypic data, the later analysis identified candidate immune exposures from TCR beta sequences and the way those sequences occurred across donors. Every discovery cohort repertoire had been produced on one sequencing platform. The study combined high-throughput TCR immunosequencing, statistical association of individual TCRs with disease status, and machine learning to predict cytomegalovirus infection status. Across about 380 genotyped donors of the cohort, an average of roughly 230,000 unique TCR beta nucleotide sequences per donor were sequenced, and roughly a sixth of those sequences were non-productive. Genome-wide SNP genotypes for about 65% of the 666 donors were used in a later genetic analysis, which treated that subset as a discovery cohort. An earlier analysis of about 620 of the donors applied high-throughput TCR beta sequencing to assess whether each TCR beta V gene segment acted as functional or pseudogenic. Typing coverage varied by locus: 629-630 donors for A, B, C, DRB1 and DQB1; some 520 for DQA1; 600 to 610 for DPA1; more than 450 for DPB1. About 280 gigabases of sequencing data and 70 million to 100 million unique TCR sequences made up an early release that covered several hundred HLA-typed donors. The study aimed to test whether cataloging public T cell receptors could reveal signatures of past pathogen exposure. To study patterns of TCR occurrence, a later analysis re-analyzed previously published TCR beta repertoires from 650 to 750 donors and added high-resolution HLA genotyping.

The method was the immunoSEQ multiplex PCR assay. A mixture of 60 forward primers for TCR Vbeta segments and 13 reverse primers for TCR Jbeta segments was used in the multiplex PCR. The CDR3 region of rearranged TCR beta genes was amplified from genomic DNA with a multiplex PCR assay. The Illumina HiSeq System was used to sequence the amplified TCR beta libraries as 87-base-pair reads. The authors' pipeline ran thus. A later analysis tallied 80 million to 95 million unique TCR beta chains across the approximately 670 repertoires, and around 9.9 million of those chains were shared by two or more donors. Raw reads were error-corrected and collapsed into unique sequences with a nearest-neighbor algorithm that merged closely related sequences to remove PCR and sequencing errors. To assign V, D and J gene segments, CDR3 sequences were aligned to IMGT reference sequences. For a sequence to be retained, a match of at least six nucleotides to both a V gene segment and a J gene segment was required. A rearrangement counted as productive if the CDR3 had no stop codons and remained in frame with V and J, and every other rearrangement counted as non-productive. Following IMGT convention, CDR3 was defined as the stretch from the second conserved V-encoded cysteine up to the conserved J-encoded phenylalanine. The earlier analysis of some 580 of the donors excluded any sequence lacking an unambiguous match to a single V gene segment. In an earlier analysis of 450 to 700 of the donors, V segments were called functional above 56.7% productive rearrangements and were called segregating when the between-donor standard deviation exceeded 5%. To diagnose cytomegalovirus status from the catalog of TCR beta chain sequences, a statistical classification framework was built. In a later analysis, TCR nucleotide sequences were compared against IMGT/GENE-DB human TR gene sequences so that V and J genes could be assigned. The TCRdist pipeline was used in a later analysis to assign CDR3 sequences and most-parsimonious VDJ recombination scenarios. In a later analysis, each TCR beta chain was defined by its CDR3 amino acid sequence together with its V-gene family, and reads without a unique V-gene family were excluded. As a way to deal with suspected cross-contamination and a sequencing artifact, a later analysis dropped 500 to 700 nucleotide sequences that were highly shared and had low generation probability. For each public chain, a later analysis derived a clonal expansion index from normalized ranks of inferred template counts within each repertoire. In a later analysis, generation probabilities were computed with a VDJ recombination model fitted to out-of-frame rearrangements, and the resulting probabilities were checked against IGoR. A later analysis scored TCR-TCR, TCR-HLA and TCR-CMV co-occurrence with hypergeometric tests, applying a repertoire-size bias correction to TCR pairs. In a later analysis, false discovery rates were estimated by permuting HLA or CMV assignments 20 times. In a later analysis, co-occurring TCRs were grouped with DBSCAN, and TCRdist sequence similarity was added when clustering was performed within HLA-allele-positive subsets. Repertoires with fewer than 30,000 or more than 120,000 public chains were left out of co-occurrence clustering, as were four to six repertoires with anomalous nucleotide sharing. TCRdb's version of the immuneACCESS table is confined to in-frame rearrangements and falls short of the full clone set. An unresolved V gene accounts for under half of the shortfall where checked; the remainder is of unknown origin. The DNA was the basis for D and trimming; V, J and clone size are from that table. The sample includes 100,000 to 150,000 clones, with 65% to 85% observed a single time. The top ten hold roughly 1.8% of the sample.

Reading the germline V gene gives CDR1 MDHEN and CDR2 SYDVKM. Trimming takes 7 bases from V and 8 bases from J, and the germline ends sit 15 bases apart. The CDR3 spans 13 residues, from the cysteine through the phenylalanine. Kept here is only the CDR3 DNA, which spans 39 bases and is read in frame from base 1. Results and caveats for the whole study, not just this receptor: A cluster of highly shared sequence variants was judged likely to be a technical artifact of the sequencing pipeline. Cytomegalovirus status was reported to be diagnosed by the classifier with high specificity and sensitivity in both the original and validation cohorts. The study listed approximately 150 TCR beta chains as associated with cytomegalovirus. In a later analysis, HLA-associated TCR beta chains showed more clonal expansion and lower generation probabilities than non-associated chains that were equally common. In vitro tests confirmed that a few of the cytomegalovirus-associated TCR beta chains recognize cytomegalovirus antigens. Because HLA typing was missing for some donors at each locus, association tests included only the typed subset. Presence/absence analyses assumed roughly uniform sequencing depth across donors, an assumption that may not hold. In an earlier analysis of about 600 of the donors, most TCR beta V segments appeared in productive rearrangements about 90% or about 30% of the time, broadly matching IMGT annotations. The authors suggested that the approach could potentially be generalized to other disease states and immunological phenotypes. About 17 rarely observed V segments, including chromosome 9 orphons, were excluded from the earlier analysis of several hundred of the donors because counts were too low. A later genetic analysis associated a missense DCLRE1C variant with V-gene and J-gene trimming of TCR beta chains, and an independent cohort replicated the association. In a later genetic analysis, fewer N-insertions in productive TCRs were reported among donors in an Asian-associated ancestry cluster than the approximately 630-donor mean. In a later analysis, several top co-occurrence clusters were reported to appear linked to parvovirus B19, influenza, CMV and Epstein-Barr virus. CMV serostatus was the only immune exposure information available for the cohort. While some public TCRs were present in many individuals, most TCR sequences turned up only very rarely across donors. In a later analysis, TCR association rates were found to vary across HLA loci, with the most associated TCRs seen for DRB1 alleles and the fewest for HLA-C alleles. A further reported finding was that TCR beta sequences accurately predicted the HLA-A and HLA-B alleles for most subjects in the first cohort. Some IMGT-functional V segments, including TRBV6-2 and TRBV6-3, could not be distinguished by the 87-base-pair reads and were therefore excluded. At a false discovery rate of 0.05, a later analysis linked 16,951 TCR beta sequences to specific HLA alleles. Strong co-occurrence of HLA alleles, especially DR and DQ, made assigning TCR associations to individual alleles difficult. According to a later analysis, most CMV-associated TCR beta chains appeared to be HLA-restricted, and the HLA associations seemed to be driven largely by CMV exposure. Only TCR beta chains were sequenced in this cohort, and the absence of alpha or paired-chain data limited detectable features. Correlated functional status among segregating V segments might reflect linkage disequilibrium, but an unknown experimental factor could not be ruled out.

Notes on this clone: The antigen it recognizes is unknown. Per-nucleotide qualities are absent, and no much larger clonotype sits a single base away.

The cohort consisted of approximately 670 healthy bone marrow donors. All cohort members were sampled while nominally healthy, although unrecorded immune exposures were likely present. The donor tested CMV seronegative, placing the donor among the roughly 350 seronegative members of the cohort. Every donor gave a peripheral blood sample, and the peripheral blood mononuclear cells from that sample were used for TCR beta sequencing. The Qiagen DNeasy Blood Extraction Kit was used to extract genomic DNA from the blood cell samples. Recombination joined TRBV28 with TRBJ2-1; a weak D assignment points to TRBD2 (6 bases agree). Sequencing input: PBMCs. The TCR sequence derives from a woman between 40 and 55 years old in good health and CMV-seronegative. The nucleotide sequence reads TGTGCCAGCACCCCAGGGAGGCGCGATGAGCAGTTCTTC. This codes for CASTPGRRDEQFF.